This TCR beta chain was sequenced for a study of beta chain features in type 1 diabetes. The CDR3 loop spans 15 amino acids. Per germline, CDR1 SQVTM and CDR2 ANQGSEA. V was clipped by 5 bases and J by 2 bases; unmatched bases: 8. This clone has a handful of counts. The entirety of the isolated RNA underwent reverse transcription, so expressed TCRB transcripts were sequenced. Data came from immunoSEQ multiplex PCR; TCRdb stores just in-frame clones and leaves some out. Of more than 300,000 clones in the sample, roughly 8% were seen once. The specimen sequenced was central memory CD4+ T cells from blood. J is TRBJ1-2 and V is TRBV29-1, with 10 bases fitting TRBD1. This clonotype originated in a woman aged 18 to 35 in good health. CDR3 nucleotide sequence: TGCAGCGTTAAGGTTACGGGACAGGGGAACTATGGCTACACCTTC. Protein: CSVKVTGQGNYGYTF.